Reported below is one T cell receptor (beta chain). The data were obtained in a study of T cell repertoires in cytomegalovirus infection. Background on the study: Public TCR beta signatures provided an indication of both CMV infection and a matching HLA type.

TCRdb recomputed calls from the reads with MiXCR, one row per CDR3 protein. The table records 680,000 or so distinct CDR3 sequences, 35% of them present only once. CDR1 is LGHNT and CDR2 is FRNRAP in the germline V gene. Trimming cost V 8 bases and J 5 bases, with 13 bases left between them. This CDR3 is built from 12 residues. Source material: PBMCs. V gene TRBV12-5 combines with J gene TRBJ2-7; tentatively, D is TRBD1 (6 bases). This receptor was obtained from a human donor in good health (CMV status not recorded). Some clones in this sample may be carry-over from other donors' samples. The CDR3 DNA reads TGTGCTAGTAAAGGCAGGGGCAACGAGCAGTACTTC. Its protein is CASKGRGNEQYF. Variable domain in full (rest from reference TRBV12-5 and TRBJ2-7): DARVTQTPRHKVTEMGQEVTMRCQPILGHNTVFWYRQTMMQGLELLAYFRNRAPLDDSGMPKDRFSAEMPDATLATLKIQPSEPRDSAVYFCASKGRGNEQYFGPGTRLTVT.